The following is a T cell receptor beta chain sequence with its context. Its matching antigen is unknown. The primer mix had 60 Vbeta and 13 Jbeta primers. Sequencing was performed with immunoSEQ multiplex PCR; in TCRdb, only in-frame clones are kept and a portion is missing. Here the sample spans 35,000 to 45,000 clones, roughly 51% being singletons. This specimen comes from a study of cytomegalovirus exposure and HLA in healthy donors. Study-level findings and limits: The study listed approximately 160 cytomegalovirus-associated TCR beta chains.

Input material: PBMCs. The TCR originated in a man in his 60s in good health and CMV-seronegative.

CDR3 amino acids: CASSGGGYSNQPQHF. As DNA, the CDR3 is TGTGCCAGTAGTGGGGGGGGCTATAGCAATCAGCCCCAGCATTTT. V usage is TRBV19 and J usage is TRBJ1-5; D is perhaps TRBD1 (6 bases). V was trimmed by 5 bases and J by 0 bases, leaving 11 bases between them. Germline V gives CDR1 LNHDA, CDR2 SQIVND (reference sequence). The CDR3 has 15 amino acids.